The present TCR beta chain was sequenced within a study of CD8+CD57+ T cells in acquired aplastic anemia. Patients selected for sequencing had displayed CD8+CD57+ cell expansion by flow cytometry. The use of genomic DNA as template underpinned the TCR beta VDJ and CDR3 profiling. MiXCR, run by TCRdb on the reads, gives a single entry per CDR3 protein. The data show just over 450,000 distinct CDR3 sequences, with around a third seen just once and less than 0.85% held by the top ten. V lost 5 bases and J lost 8; bases outside the gene matches: 8. Germline CDR1 and CDR2: SNHLY and FYNNEI. This CDR3 is 14 amino acids long.

Sequenced: sorted CD4+, CD8+, or CD8+CD57+ T cells (not recorded which) from PBMCs. The sequence was obtained from a human donor with aplastic anemia. This chain links TRBV2 with TRBJ2-1, with 8 bases matching TRBD2. The DNA of the CDR3 is TGTGCCAGCAGTCAAAAGCGGGGGTGGGATGAGCAGTTCTTC. This codes for CASSQKRGWDEQFF.